A few counts support the clone carrying this T cell receptor beta chain. Its target is not known. The CDR3 has 16 amino acids. V shed 4 bases, J shed 4 bases, and the junction held 12 bases outside the gene matches. In germline, CDR1 is LGHNA, CDR2 YNFKEQ. As the sequencing template, cDNA was produced by extracting RNA and reverse transcribing it. TCRdb's table, derived via immunoSEQ multiplex PCR, lists solely in-frame clones and lacks some. The sample includes approximately 130,000 clones, over 60% of them seen just once. Treatment in this sample: oral pan-JAK inhibitor, 5-10 mg twice daily. This entry belongs to a study of CD8+ T cells in alopecia areata. The study's findings and limits: Many expanded lesional clones persisted in scalp and blood during tofacitinib treatment. Between patients, shared TCR sequences were less clear than in mice. This was possibly due in part to HLA diversity in the patient population.

This chain uses TRBV4-2 with TRBJ1-2; 7 bases align to TRBD1. This specimen consisted of CD4+ T cells sorted from blood, obtained at week 4, from a patient treated with tofacitinib. The origin of this receptor is a human donor with alopecia areata. The CDR3 DNA sequence: TGTGCCAGCAGCCCACAGCCGGGACAGTTAGCCTATGGCTACACCTTC. Its translation is CASSPQPGQLAYGYTF.